Detailed here is one TCR beta chain. CDR3 length equals 12 residues. CDR1 is SQVTM and CDR2 is ANQGSEA in the germline V gene. The V segment lost 8 bases and the J segment 8 bases; nucleotides outside the gene matches: 10. The entry originates in a study of blood T cell repertoires in COVID-19. Some clones are missing from TCRdb's copy, which holds only in-frame ones; the method was immunoSEQ multiplex PCR. This sample has some 200,000 clones, with 86% found just once. Each participant's cohort was designated according to participant-reported clinical history. V gene TRBV29-1 combines with J gene TRBJ1-2; TRBD1 agrees at 8 bases. The receptor was isolated from a woman aged 40-49 years with acute COVID-19. Sequenced material: PBMCs or T cells enriched from blood (not recorded which). The CDR3 bases are TGCAGCATAGCAGGGGGCGCGAGGGGCTACACCTTC. As protein: CSIAGGARGYTF.